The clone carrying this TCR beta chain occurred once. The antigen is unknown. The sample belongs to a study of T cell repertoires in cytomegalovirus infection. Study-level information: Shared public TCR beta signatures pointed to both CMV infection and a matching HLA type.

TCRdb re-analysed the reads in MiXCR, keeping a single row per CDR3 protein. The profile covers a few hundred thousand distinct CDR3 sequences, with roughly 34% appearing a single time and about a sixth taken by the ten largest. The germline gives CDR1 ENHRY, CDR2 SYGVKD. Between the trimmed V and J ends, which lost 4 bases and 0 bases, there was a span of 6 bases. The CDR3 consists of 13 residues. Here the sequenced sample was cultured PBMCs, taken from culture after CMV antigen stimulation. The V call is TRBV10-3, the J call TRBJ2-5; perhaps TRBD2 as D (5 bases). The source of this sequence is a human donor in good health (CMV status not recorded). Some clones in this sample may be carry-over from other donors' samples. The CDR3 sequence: CAISGSDQETQYF. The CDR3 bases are TGTGCCATCAGTGGTAGCGACCAAGAGACCCAGTACTTC.